Below are 24 T cell receptor beta chains sequenced from a single sample in a study of regulatory T cells in long-lasting Graves disease. Described time point: newly diagnosed GD, antithyroid drugs for less than 3 months. After RNA was extracted from PBMCs, the TCR library was made from it. In building TCR beta libraries, iRepertoire HTBI primers were used together with Arm-PCR of CDR3 regions. TCRdb re-called the multiplex PCR reads through MiXCR, storing one row per CDR3 protein. The sample includes over 400,000 distinct CDR3 sequences, 13% to 15% of them seen just once. Separately, the same data were catalogued under a study of T cells in Graves' hyperthyroidism and ophthalmopathy.

The sequences come from peripheral blood mononuclear cells (PBMCs), collected at new diagnosis, from a patient treated with antithyroid drugs. The receptors come from a woman between 45 and 60 years old with Graves disease.

This clonotype was seen a handful of times. The chain has TRBV3-1 and TRBJ2-1; unclear D gene. The germline gives CDR1 LGHDT, CDR2 YNNKEL (reference sequence). V was clipped by 4 bases and J by 1 base, with 14 bases between them. This CDR3 has 16 residues. The CDR3 DNA reads TGTGCCAGCAGCCCGACCGACGCATTGTCCTACAATGAGCAGTTCTTC. It translates to CASSPTDALSYNEQFF.

This chain uses TRBV5-6 with TRBJ1-1; TRBD1 aligns across 9 bases. Germline CDR1 SGHDT, CDR2 YYEEEE. The CDR3 is made up of 13 amino acids. J gave up 7 bases and V 4 bases, and 5 bases lay outside the gene matches. CDR3: CASSQDRGHEAFF. CDR3 bases: TGTGCCAGCAGCCAGGACAGGGGTCATGAAGCTTTCTTT. The whole variable domain, remainder taken from reference TRBV5-6 and TRBJ1-1, is DAGVTQSPTHLIKTRGQQVTLRCSPKSGHDTVSWYQQALGQGPQFIFQYYEEEERQRGNFPDRFSGHQFPNYSSELNVNALLLGDSALYLCASSQDRGHEAFFGQGTRLTVV.

This clonotype appeared many times. The J gene is TRBJ1-2, the V gene TRBV3-1; TRBD1 agrees at 7 bases. Germline values: CDR1 LGHDT, CDR2 YNNKEL (reference sequence). With V trimmed by 5 bases and J by 2 bases, 5 bases remained unmatched. The CDR3 runs to 14 residues. The CDR3 loop is CASSVGQVNYGYTF. Written as DNA, the CDR3 is TGTGCCAGCAGCGTCGGACAGGTGAACTATGGCTACACCTTC. The variable domain in full, completed from reference TRBV3-1 and TRBJ1-2, reads DTAVSQTPKYLVTQMGNDKSIKCEQNLGHDTMYWYKQDSKKFLKIMFSYNNKELIINETVPNRFSPKSPDKAHLNLHINSLELGDSAVYFCASSVGQVNYGYTFGSGTRLTVV.

This chain's CDR3 is CASSLQGARGELFF. CDR3 bases: TGTGCCAGCAGTTTACAGGGAGCGCGCGGGGAGCTGTTTTTT. The chain has TRBV28 and TRBJ2-2, with D perhaps matching TRBD1 or TRBD2 (5 bases each). V was shortened by 2 bases and J by 7 bases, with 11 bases between the two germline ends. Germline V gene data show CDR1 as MDHEN and CDR2 as SYDVKM. The length of the CDR3 is 14 residues.

This clonotype has at least ten counts. The chain is built from TRBV5-1 and TRBJ2-1; unclear D gene. Trimming shortened V by 1 base and J by 2 bases, and 19 bases separated the two germline ends. Germline CDR1 is SGHRS and CDR2 is YFSETQ. The CDR3 has 18 residues. CDR3 sequence (DNA): TGCGCCAGCAGCTTGAGTGGGTCAGGTTCCGTTCCCTACAATGAGCAGTTCTTC. Its protein product is CASSLSGSGSVPYNEQFF.

CDR3 sequence: CASRPGLAGETYEQYF. In DNA, the CDR3 is TGTGCCAGCAGGCCGGGACTAGCGGGAGAGACCTACGAGCAGTACTTC. V and J are TRBV28 and TRBJ2-7; the match to TRBD2 covers 14 bases. Germline CDR1 reads MDHEN; CDR2 reads SYDVKM. J gave up 2 bases and V 6 bases, and 6 bases lay outside the gene matches. The CDR3 sequence is 16 residues long.

The rearrangement joins TRBV3-1 to TRBJ2-1; 8 bases align to TRBD2. Germline V gene data show CDR1 as LGHDT and CDR2 as YNNKEL (reference sequence). With 0 bases clipped from V and 10 bases from J, the junction kept 8 bases outside the gene matches. This CDR3 contains 15 residues. CDR3 nucleotide sequence: TGTGCCAGCAGCCAAGATAGGGCGGGAGGCGGCGAGCAGTTCTTC. Translated: CASSQDRAGGGEQFF.

This clonotype was seen many times. The gene calls are TRBV5-6 and TRBJ2-6; D might be TRBD1 (5 bases). The CDR3 runs 18 residues. V was cut by 1 base and J by 1 base, with 15 bases left in between. CDR1 is SGHDT and CDR2 is YYEEEE in the germline V gene. The CDR3 is CASSLSPGWRSGANVLTF. The CDR3 DNA reads TGTGCCAGCAGCTTGTCACCAGGGTGGCGGTCTGGGGCCAACGTCCTGACTTTC.

Ten or more counts support this clonotype. This chain uses TRBV2 with TRBJ2-5; a weak D match, TRBD1 (6 bases). V was shortened by 3 bases and J by 1 base, with 9 bases between the two germline ends. Germline lookup yields CDR1 SNHLY and CDR2 FYNNEI. CDR3 size: 14 residues. CDR3 nucleotides: TGTGCCAGCAGTGACCTGACAGGCCAAGAGACCCAGTACTTC. This codes for CASSDLTGQETQYF.

Details on this clonotype: A read error is possible here, since a much larger clone lies one base away. The chain recombines TRBV18 with TRBJ2-7, with D unclear. CDR3 length equals 13 residues. The V end was cut by 1 base, the J end by 2 bases, with 6 bases between. Germline CDR1 is KGHSH and CDR2 is LQKENI. Written as DNA, the CDR3 is TGTGCCAGCTCACCACAAGACACCTACGAGCAGTACTTC. It is translated as CASSPQDTYEQYF.

This clonotype was recorded at least ten times. The rearrangement links TRBV3-1 to TRBJ2-4; 9 bases line up with TRBD1. The germline gives CDR1 LGHDT, CDR2 YNNKEL (reference sequence). V shed 2 bases, J shed 5 bases, and the junction held 7 bases outside the gene matches. This CDR3 contains 16 residues. The CDR3 DNA sequence: TGTGCCAGCAGCCAACTGGGGACAGGGAATCAAAACATTCAGTACTTC. Its translation: CASSQLGTGNQNIQYF.

This clonotype was detected many times. V gene TRBV24-1 combines with J gene TRBJ2-1; TRBD2 matches at 11 bases. After removal of 4 bases from V and 6 bases from J, the junction contained 7 bases not matched to a gene. Germline CDR1 is KGHDR and CDR2 is SFDVKD. The CDR3 runs to 16 residues. CDR3 in DNA: TGTGCCACCAGTGACCCGGGACTAGCGGAGCGCAATGAGCAGTTCTTC. Amino acids: CATSDPGLAERNEQFF.

The table lists this clonotype with a few counts. The CDR3 sequence: CASSRRIIAGDNEQFF. Written as DNA, the CDR3 is TGCGCCAGCAGCCGAAGAATAATAGCGGGAGATAATGAGCAGTTCTTC. The chain uses TRBV4-1 and TRBJ2-1; 9 bases align to TRBD2. The V gene's germline CDR1 is MGHRA and CDR2 YSYEKL. V lost 4 bases to trimming and J lost 7 bases; unmatched junction nucleotides: 11. The CDR3 runs to 16 residues.

The sample holds many counts of this clonotype. This chain joins TRBV9 and TRBJ2-1; 9 bases agree with TRBD2. V gave up 0 bases and J gave up 10 bases; unmatched junction bases: 8. In germline, CDR1 is SGDLS, CDR2 YYNGEE. This CDR3 has 15 residues. The CDR3 region has the DNA TGTGCCAGCAGCGTAGTTAGCGGGAGAGGGGGGGAGCAGTTCTTC. Encoded protein: CASSVVSGRGGEQFF.

There are many counts of this clonotype. This chain joins TRBV30 and TRBJ1-1; D is possibly TRBD1 (5 bases). Trimming removed 3 bases from V and 5 bases from J, with 10 bases in between. Per germline, CDR1 GTSNPN and CDR2 SVGIG (reference sequence). This CDR3 comprises 12 residues. CDR3 nucleotide sequence: TGTGCCTGGAGACAGGTTGCAACTGAAGCTTTCTTT. Its translation: CAWRQVATEAFF.

This chain joins TRBV7-9 and TRBJ2-2, with 11 bases that match TRBD2. Losses at the gene ends were 3 bases for V and 5 bases for J; bases not matched to a gene: 5. CDR3 length: 16 amino acids. Germline assignment: CDR1 SEHNR and CDR2 FQNEAQ (reference sequence). The CDR3 region is CASSFSGRARTGELFF. CDR3 sequence (DNA): TGTGCCAGCAGCTTTAGCGGGAGGGCGCGGACCGGGGAGCTGTTTTTT.

This clonotype was detected ten times or more. This chain joins TRBV4-1 and TRBJ2-7; D is unclear. CDR3 size: 14 residues. Germline V lookup: CDR1 MGHRA, CDR2 YSYEKL. V lost 0 bases, J lost 3 bases, and 9 bases lay in between. The CDR3 spells CASSQDRQYYEQYF. CDR3 DNA sequence: TGCGCCAGCAGCCAAGATCGGCAGTACTACGAGCAGTACTTC.

Comment on this clonotype: A much larger clonotype is one base distant, so this may be a read error. This sequence joins TRBV28 and TRBJ1-5; 10 nucleotides agree with TRBD1. The CDR3 consists of 15 residues. Germline trimming cut 2 bases from V and 4 bases from J; bases unmatched to any gene: 2. Per the germline V gene, CDR1 is MDHEN and CDR2 is SYDVKM. CDR3 nucleotide sequence: TGTGCCAGCAGTTTACGGGACAGGGGAAATCAGCCCCAGCATTTT. This encodes CASSLRDRGNQPQHF. Using reference TRBV28 and TRBJ1-5 for the parts outside the CDR3, the full variable domain is DVKVTQSSRYLVKRTGEKVFLECVQDMDHENMFWYRQDPGLGLRLIYFSYDVKMKEKGDIPEGYSVSREKKERFSLILESASTNQTSMYLCASSLRDRGNQPQHFGDGTRLSIL.

V gene TRBV5-1 combines with J gene TRBJ1-6, with unresolved D. Germline V CDR1 and CDR2: SGHRS, YFSETQ. The CDR3 is 15 amino acids. V dropped 2 bases and J dropped 4 bases, with 10 bases sitting between them. CDR3 DNA sequence: TGCGCCAGCAGCTTTTCCGGGGATTATAATTCACCCCTCCACTTT. Amino acid sequence: CASSFSGDYNSPLHF.

This clonotype was seen only a few times. The chain links TRBV9 to TRBJ2-2, with 7 bases matching TRBD2. V dropped 5 bases and J dropped 6; count of bases not matched to a gene: 7. CDR3 size: 14 residues. Germline CDR1 and CDR2: SGDLS and YYNGEE. The CDR3 loop is CASRAGDLPGELFF. The CDR3 DNA reads TGTGCCAGCAGGGCGGGGGATTTGCCCGGGGAGCTGTTTTTT.

This clonotype turned up a few times. V and J are TRBV29-1 and TRBJ2-5; D uncertain. CDR1 SQVTM and CDR2 ANQGSEA come from the germline V gene. Trimming left V 0 bases short and J 3 bases short, with 11 bases between. The CDR3 covers 14 residues. The CDR3 is CSVEDKGPEETQYF. In DNA form, the CDR3 reads TGCAGCGTTGAAGATAAGGGCCCGGAAGAGACCCAGTACTTC.

The sample holds many counts of this clonotype. The chain recombines TRBV11-2 with TRBJ2-3; TRBD1 might be the D (5 bases). The germline V gene encodes CDR1 SGHAT and CDR2 FQNNGV. The V gene lost 1 base and the J gene lost 2 bases, with 22 bases spanning the gap. This CDR3 is built from 19 residues. As DNA, the CDR3 is TGTGCCAGCAGCTTAGGGGGCAGGGTTGCGTATCTCTTCACAGATACGCAGTATTTT. Translated: CASSLGGRVAYLFTDTQYF. Together with reference TRBV11-2 and TRBJ2-3, the CDR3 gives the full variable domain: EAGVAQSPRYKIIEKRQSVAFWCNPISGHATLYWYQQILGQGPKLLIQFQNNGVVDDSQLPKDRFSAERLKGVDSTLKIQPAKLEDSAVYLCASSLGGRVAYLFTDTQYFGPGTRLTVL.

About this clonotype itself: A read error may explain this, as a much larger clone is one base away. The chain links TRBV5-1 to TRBJ1-5; 9 bases map to TRBD1. The CDR3 length is 17 residues. Germline V lookup: CDR1 SGHRS, CDR2 YFSETQ. Unmatched junction bases numbered 9, after V lost 3 bases and J lost 2 bases. The DNA of the CDR3 is TGCGCCAGCAGCTCGGAGGGACAGGGAGGTCGCAATCAGCCCCAGCATTTT. It encodes CASSSEGQGGRNQPQHF.

This clonotype was counted between two and nine times. The chain couples TRBV24-1 to TRBJ1-2, with TRBD1 matching over 9 bases. Trimming cost V 3 bases and J 13 bases; bases outside gene matches: 5. CDR3 size: 12 residues. The germline CDR1 and CDR2 sequences are KGHDR and SFDVKD. CDR3 nucleotide sequence: TGTGCCACCAGTGATCACAGGGGGCTGGTCACCTTC. It specifies CATSDHRGLVTF.